The source of this T cell receptor beta chain is a study of cytomegalovirus exposure and HLA in healthy donors. About the study: Among roughly 180 million T cells, an earlier analysis found 117 million unique TCR beta sequences.

As regards this clone: Antigen unknown.

Study-level findings and limits: An analysis that was carried out later associated 15,000 to 20,000 TCR beta sequences with HLA alleles at 0.05 false discovery rate. Solely CMV serostatus was available to characterize immune exposure. The study recorded 150 to 200 TCR beta chains that were cytomegalovirus-associated.

With V trimmed by 3 bases and J by 9 bases, 7 bases remained unmatched. The CDR3 covers 14 residues. Germline V CDR1 and CDR2: LNHDA, SQIVND (reference sequence). The PCR had 60 Vbeta and 13 Jbeta primers. Clones were read by immunoSEQ multiplex PCR, and TCRdb kept only the in-frame ones, dropping some. The sample has around 150,000 clones; approximately 83% are singletons. The specimen sequenced was PBMCs. The chain joins TRBV19 to TRBJ2-1; 8 bases are a match to TRBD2. The receptor comes from a male donor in good health and CMV-seronegative. CDR3 sequence: CASSISGRASEQFF. In DNA form, the CDR3 reads TGTGCCAGTAGTATTTCCGGGAGGGCCAGTGAGCAGTTCTTC.